This T cell receptor beta chain was profiled in a study of blood T cells in healthy people across ages. J lost 1 base, V lost 8 bases, and 8 bases had no gene match. The CDR3 has 15 amino acids. A sample-barcoded 5' primer and a J-beta primer mix were used in a second PCR of about 7 to 12 cycles. One entry per CDR3 protein results from TCRdb running MiXCR on the 5' RACE reads. The sample comprises fewer than 950,000 distinct CDR3 sequences, under 40% of which are singletons, and over 10% rests with the top ten. This clonotype turned up a few times. The sample comprised blood. The chain joins TRBV12-3 or TRBV12-4 to TRBJ2-1, with 7 nucleotides matching TRBD1. The receptor comes from a man aged 18 to 30 in good health. The CDR3 protein is CASGKDRVSYNEQFF. CDR3 in DNA: TGTGCCAGCGGCAAAGACAGGGTGTCCTACAATGAGCAGTTCTTC.